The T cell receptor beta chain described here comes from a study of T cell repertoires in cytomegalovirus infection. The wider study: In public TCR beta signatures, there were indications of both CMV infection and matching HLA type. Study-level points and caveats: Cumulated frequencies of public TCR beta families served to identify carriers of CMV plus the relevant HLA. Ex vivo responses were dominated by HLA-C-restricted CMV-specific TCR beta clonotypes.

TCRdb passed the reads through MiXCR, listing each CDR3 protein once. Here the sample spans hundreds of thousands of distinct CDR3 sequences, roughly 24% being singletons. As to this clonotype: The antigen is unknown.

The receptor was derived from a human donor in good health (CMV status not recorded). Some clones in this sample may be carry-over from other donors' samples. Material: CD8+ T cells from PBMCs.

The CDR3 region is CASSQATGPYNEQFF. CDR3 coding DNA: TGTGCCAGCAGCCAAGCCACAGGGCCCTACAATGAGCAGTTCTTC. This rearrangement joins TRBV3-1 to TRBJ2-1; perhaps TRBD1 as D (6 bases). Trimming took 1 base from V and 2 from J, leaving 9 bases between them. CDR3 length: 15 amino acids. Germline lookup yields CDR1 LGHDT and CDR2 YNNKEL (reference sequence).